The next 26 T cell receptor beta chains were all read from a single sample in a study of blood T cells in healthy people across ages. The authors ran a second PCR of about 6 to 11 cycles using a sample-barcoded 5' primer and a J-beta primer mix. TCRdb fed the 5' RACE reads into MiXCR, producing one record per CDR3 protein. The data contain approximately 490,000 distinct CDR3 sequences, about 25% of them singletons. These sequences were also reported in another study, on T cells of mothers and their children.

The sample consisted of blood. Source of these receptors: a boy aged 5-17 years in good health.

CDR3 region: CASSLKGLAPLEQFF. The CDR3 bases are TGTGCCAGCAGCTTAAAGGGACTAGCGCCACTTGAGCAGTTCTTC. V and J are TRBV5-6 and TRBJ2-1, with 10 bases fitting TRBD2. V lost 2 bases, J lost 9 bases, and 8 bases stayed unmatched. The CDR3 totals 15 residues. CDR1 and CDR2 (germline): SGHDT, YYEEEE.

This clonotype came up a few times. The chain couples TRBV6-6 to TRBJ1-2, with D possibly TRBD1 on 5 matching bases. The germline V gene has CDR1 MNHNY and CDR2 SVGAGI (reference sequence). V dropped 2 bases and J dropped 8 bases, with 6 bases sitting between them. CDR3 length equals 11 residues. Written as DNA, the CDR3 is TGTGCCAGCAGTTACGGGACGGGCTACACCTTC. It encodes CASSYGTGYTF.

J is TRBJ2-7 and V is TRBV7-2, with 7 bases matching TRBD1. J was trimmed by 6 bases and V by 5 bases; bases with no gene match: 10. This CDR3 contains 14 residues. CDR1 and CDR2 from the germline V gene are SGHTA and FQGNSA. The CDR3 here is CASSPQTGSAEQYF. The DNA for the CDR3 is TGTGCCAGCAGCCCCCAGACAGGGAGTGCCGAGCAGTACTTC.

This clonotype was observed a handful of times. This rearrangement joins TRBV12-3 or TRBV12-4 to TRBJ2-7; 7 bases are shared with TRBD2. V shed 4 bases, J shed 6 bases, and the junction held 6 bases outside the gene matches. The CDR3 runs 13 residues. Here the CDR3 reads CASSSPTGGEQYF. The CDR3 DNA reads TGTGCCAGCAGTTCACCCACGGGGGGCGAGCAGTACTTC.

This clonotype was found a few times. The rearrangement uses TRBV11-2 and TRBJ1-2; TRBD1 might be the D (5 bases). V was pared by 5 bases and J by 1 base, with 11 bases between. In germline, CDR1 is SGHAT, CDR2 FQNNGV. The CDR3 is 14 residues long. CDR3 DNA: TGTGCCAGCAGCCCGGGGGACCGTAACTATGGCTACACCTTC. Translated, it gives CASSPGDRNYGYTF.

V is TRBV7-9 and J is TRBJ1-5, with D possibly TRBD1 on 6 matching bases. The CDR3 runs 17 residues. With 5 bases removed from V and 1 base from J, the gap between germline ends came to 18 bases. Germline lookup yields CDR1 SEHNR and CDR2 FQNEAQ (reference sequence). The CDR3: CASSPVGGQTSNQPQHF. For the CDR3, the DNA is TGTGCCAGCAGCCCGGTTGGGGGCCAGACAAGCAATCAGCCCCAGCATTTT.

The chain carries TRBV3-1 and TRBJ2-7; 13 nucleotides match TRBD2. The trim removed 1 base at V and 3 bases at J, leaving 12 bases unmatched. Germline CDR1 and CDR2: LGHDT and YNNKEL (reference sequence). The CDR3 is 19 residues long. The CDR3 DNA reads TGTGCCAGCAGCCAAGCTACTCCGGGACTAGCGGGGAGAAACTACGAGCAGTACTTC. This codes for CASSQATPGLAGRNYEQYF.

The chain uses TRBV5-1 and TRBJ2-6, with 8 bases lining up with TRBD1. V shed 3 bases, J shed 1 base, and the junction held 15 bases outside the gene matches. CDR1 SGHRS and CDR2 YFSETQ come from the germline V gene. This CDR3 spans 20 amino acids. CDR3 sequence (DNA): TGCGCCAGCAGCTCCCCCTCTAGGACAGGGAGAAGATCTGGGGCCAACGTCCTGACTTTC. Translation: CASSSPSRTGRRSGANVLTF. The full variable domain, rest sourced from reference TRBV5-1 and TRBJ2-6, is KAGVTQTPRYLIKTRGQQVTLSCSPISGHRSVSWYQQTPGQGLQFLFEYFSETQRNKGNFPGRFSGRQFSNSRSEMNVSTLELGDSALYLCASSSPSRTGRRSGANVLTFGAGSRLTVL.

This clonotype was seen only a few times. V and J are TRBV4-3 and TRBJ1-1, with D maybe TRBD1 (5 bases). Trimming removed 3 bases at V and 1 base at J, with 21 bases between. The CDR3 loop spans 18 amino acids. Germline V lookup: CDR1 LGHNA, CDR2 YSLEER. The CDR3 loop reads CASSHFPGTHLQNTEAFF. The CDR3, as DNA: TGCGCCAGCAGCCATTTTCCCGGGACCCACCTACAGAACACTGAAGCTTTCTTT.

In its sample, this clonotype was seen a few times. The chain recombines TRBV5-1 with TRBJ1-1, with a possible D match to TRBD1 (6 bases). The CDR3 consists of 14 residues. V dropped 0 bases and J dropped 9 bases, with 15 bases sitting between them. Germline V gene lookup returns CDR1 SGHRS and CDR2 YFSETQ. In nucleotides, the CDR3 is TGCGCCAGCAGCTTGGGGGACACCGACGGCAAAGCTTTCTTT. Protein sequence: CASSLGDTDGKAFF.

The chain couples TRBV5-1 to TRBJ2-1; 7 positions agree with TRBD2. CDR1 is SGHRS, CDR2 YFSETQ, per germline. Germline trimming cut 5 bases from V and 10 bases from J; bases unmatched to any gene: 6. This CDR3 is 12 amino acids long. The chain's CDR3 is CASSTQRDEQFF. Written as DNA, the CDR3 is TGCGCCAGCAGTACACAGCGGGACGAGCAGTTCTTC.

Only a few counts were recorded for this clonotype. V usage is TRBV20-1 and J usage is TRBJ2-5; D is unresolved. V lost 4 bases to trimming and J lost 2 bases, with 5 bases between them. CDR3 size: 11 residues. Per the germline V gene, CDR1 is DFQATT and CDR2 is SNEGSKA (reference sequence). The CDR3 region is CSAIKQETQYF. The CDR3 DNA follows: TGCAGTGCTATTAAACAAGAGACCCAGTACTTC.

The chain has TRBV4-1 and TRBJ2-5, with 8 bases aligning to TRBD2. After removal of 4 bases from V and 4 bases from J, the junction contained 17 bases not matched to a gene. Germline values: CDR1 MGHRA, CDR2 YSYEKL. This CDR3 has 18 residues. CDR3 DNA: TGCGCCAGCAGCCCCGGTGATCGCGGGGGGCCGTTCTTAGAGACCCAGTACTTC. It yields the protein CASSPGDRGGPFLETQYF.

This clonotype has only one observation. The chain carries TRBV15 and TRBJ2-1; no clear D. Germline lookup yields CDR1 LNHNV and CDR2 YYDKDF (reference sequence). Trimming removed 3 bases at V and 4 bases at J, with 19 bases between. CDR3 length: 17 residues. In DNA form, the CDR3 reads TGTGCCACCAGCAGTGTACCCCCCCAAAGCGCTTACAATGAGCAGTTCTTC. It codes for CATSSVPPQSAYNEQFF.

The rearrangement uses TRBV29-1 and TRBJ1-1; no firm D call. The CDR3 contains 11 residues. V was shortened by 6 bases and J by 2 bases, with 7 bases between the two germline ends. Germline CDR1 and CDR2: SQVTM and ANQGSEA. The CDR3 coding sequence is TGCAGCGTGCGGATTAACACTGAAGCTTTCTTT. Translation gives CSVRINTEAFF.

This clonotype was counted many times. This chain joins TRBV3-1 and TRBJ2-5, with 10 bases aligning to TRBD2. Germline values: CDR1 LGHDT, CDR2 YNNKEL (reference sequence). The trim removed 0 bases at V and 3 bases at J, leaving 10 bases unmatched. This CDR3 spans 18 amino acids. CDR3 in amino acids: CASSQDWIAGGDKETQYF. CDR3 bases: TGTGCCAGCAGCCAAGATTGGATAGCGGGGGGTGATAAAGAGACCCAGTACTTC.

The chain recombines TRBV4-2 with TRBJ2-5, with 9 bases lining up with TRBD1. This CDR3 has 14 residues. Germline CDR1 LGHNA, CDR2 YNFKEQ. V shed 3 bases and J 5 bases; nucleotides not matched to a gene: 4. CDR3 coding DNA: TGTGCCAGCAGCCAGACAGGGGGTGAGGAGACCCAGTACTTC. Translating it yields CASSQTGGEETQYF.

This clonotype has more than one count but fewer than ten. The CDR3 region is CASSLAGMGADTQYF. The CDR3 DNA reads TGTGCCAGCAGCTTAGCGGGAATGGGGGCAGATACGCAGTATTTT. V is TRBV7-2 and J is TRBJ2-3; D may correspond to TRBD1 or TRBD2 (5 bases each). CDR1 and CDR2 (germline): SGHTA, FQGNSA. With 0 bases removed from V and 4 bases from J, the gap between germline ends came to 11 bases. CDR3 length: 15 amino acids. Full variable domain (outside the CDR3, taken from reference TRBV7-2 and TRBJ2-3): GAGVSQSPSNKVTEKGKDVELRCDPISGHTALYWYRQSLGQGLEFLIYFQGNSAPDKSGLPSDRFSAERTGGSVSTLTIQRTQQEDSAVYLCASSLAGMGADTQYFGPGTRLTVL.

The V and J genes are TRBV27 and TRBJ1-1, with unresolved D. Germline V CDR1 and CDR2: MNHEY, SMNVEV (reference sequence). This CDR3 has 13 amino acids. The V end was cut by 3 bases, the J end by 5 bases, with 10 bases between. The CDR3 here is CASSFKVETEAFF. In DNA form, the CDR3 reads TGTGCCAGCAGTTTCAAGGTTGAGACTGAAGCTTTCTTT.

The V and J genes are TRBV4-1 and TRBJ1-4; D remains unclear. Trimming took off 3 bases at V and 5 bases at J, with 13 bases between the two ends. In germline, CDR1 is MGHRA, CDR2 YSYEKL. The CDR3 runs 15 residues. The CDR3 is CASSHSPSRNEKLFF. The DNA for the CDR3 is TGCGCCAGCAGCCACTCACCGAGCAGAAATGAAAAACTGTTTTTT.

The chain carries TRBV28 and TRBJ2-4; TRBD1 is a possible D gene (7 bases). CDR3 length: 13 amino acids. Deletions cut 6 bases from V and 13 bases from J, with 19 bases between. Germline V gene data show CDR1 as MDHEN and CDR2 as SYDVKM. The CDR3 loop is CASRPDPAGQQYF. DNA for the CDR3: TGTGCCAGCAGACCGGACCCGGCGGGACAGCAGTACTTC. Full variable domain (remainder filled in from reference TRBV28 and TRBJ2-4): DVKVTQSSRYLVKRTGEKVFLECVQDMDHENMFWYRQDPGLGLRLIYFSYDVKMKEKGDIPEGYSVSREKKERFSLILESASTNQTSMYLCASRPDPAGQQYFGAGTRLSVL.

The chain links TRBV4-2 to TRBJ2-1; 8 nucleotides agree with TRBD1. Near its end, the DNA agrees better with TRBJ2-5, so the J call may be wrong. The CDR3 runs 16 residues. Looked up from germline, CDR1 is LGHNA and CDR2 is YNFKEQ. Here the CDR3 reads CASSQDRGRGRETQYF. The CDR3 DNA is TGTGCCAGCAGCCAAGACAGGGGGCGTGGACGAGAGACCCAGTACTTC.

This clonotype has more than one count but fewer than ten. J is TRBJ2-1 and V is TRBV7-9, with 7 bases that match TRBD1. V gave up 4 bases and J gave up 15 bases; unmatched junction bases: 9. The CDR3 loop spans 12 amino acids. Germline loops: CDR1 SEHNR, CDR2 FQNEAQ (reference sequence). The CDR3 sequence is CASSSRGFESFF. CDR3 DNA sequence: TGTGCCAGCAGCTCCAGGGGGTTTGAGTCGTTCTTC.

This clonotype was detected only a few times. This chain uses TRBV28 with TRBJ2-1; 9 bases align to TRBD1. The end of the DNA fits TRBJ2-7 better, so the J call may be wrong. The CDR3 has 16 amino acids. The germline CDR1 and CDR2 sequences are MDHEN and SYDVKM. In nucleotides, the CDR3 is TGTGCCAGCAGTTTACGAGCGACAGGGGGGCCCTACGAGCAGTACTTC. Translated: CASSLRATGGPYEQYF.

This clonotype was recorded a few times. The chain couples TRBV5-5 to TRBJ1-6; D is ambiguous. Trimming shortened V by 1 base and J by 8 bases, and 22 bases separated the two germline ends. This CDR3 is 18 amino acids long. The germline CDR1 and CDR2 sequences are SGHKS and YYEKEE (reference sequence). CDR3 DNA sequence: TGTGCCAGCAGCTTGTTAACTATTGCCGTATCTTCGGATTCACCCCTCCACTTT. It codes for CASSLLTIAVSSDSPLHF.

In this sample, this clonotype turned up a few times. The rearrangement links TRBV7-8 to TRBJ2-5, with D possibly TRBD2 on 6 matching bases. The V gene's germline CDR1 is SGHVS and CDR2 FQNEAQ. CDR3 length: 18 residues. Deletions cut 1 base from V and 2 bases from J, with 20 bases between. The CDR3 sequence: CASSLVYPLLATQETQYF. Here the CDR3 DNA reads TGTGCCAGCAGCTTAGTGTATCCTTTGCTAGCGACTCAAGAGACCCAGTACTTC.